Described below is a single T cell receptor beta chain sequence and its context. This sample stems from a study of technical replicates of blood from a few donors. Profiled with immunoSEQ multiplex PCR; TCRdb holds only in-frame clones, not every one. This sample carries approximately 13,000 clones, 80% to 85% of them seen once, and the ten largest clones take 9.5% to 15%. CDR1 is SGDLS, CDR2 YYNGEE, per germline. The CDR3 extends over 15 amino acids. The V and J ends lost 5 bases and 3 bases respectively, with 16 bases between them. Sequenced: PBMCs. This clonotype originated in a human donor in good health. The chain employs TRBV9 and TRBJ2-3, with a possible D match to TRBD2 (6 bases). The DNA of the CDR3 is TGTGCCAGCAGTGCCACCGGGGGTTGGACAGATACGCAGTATTTT. Translated: CASSATGGWTDTQYF.